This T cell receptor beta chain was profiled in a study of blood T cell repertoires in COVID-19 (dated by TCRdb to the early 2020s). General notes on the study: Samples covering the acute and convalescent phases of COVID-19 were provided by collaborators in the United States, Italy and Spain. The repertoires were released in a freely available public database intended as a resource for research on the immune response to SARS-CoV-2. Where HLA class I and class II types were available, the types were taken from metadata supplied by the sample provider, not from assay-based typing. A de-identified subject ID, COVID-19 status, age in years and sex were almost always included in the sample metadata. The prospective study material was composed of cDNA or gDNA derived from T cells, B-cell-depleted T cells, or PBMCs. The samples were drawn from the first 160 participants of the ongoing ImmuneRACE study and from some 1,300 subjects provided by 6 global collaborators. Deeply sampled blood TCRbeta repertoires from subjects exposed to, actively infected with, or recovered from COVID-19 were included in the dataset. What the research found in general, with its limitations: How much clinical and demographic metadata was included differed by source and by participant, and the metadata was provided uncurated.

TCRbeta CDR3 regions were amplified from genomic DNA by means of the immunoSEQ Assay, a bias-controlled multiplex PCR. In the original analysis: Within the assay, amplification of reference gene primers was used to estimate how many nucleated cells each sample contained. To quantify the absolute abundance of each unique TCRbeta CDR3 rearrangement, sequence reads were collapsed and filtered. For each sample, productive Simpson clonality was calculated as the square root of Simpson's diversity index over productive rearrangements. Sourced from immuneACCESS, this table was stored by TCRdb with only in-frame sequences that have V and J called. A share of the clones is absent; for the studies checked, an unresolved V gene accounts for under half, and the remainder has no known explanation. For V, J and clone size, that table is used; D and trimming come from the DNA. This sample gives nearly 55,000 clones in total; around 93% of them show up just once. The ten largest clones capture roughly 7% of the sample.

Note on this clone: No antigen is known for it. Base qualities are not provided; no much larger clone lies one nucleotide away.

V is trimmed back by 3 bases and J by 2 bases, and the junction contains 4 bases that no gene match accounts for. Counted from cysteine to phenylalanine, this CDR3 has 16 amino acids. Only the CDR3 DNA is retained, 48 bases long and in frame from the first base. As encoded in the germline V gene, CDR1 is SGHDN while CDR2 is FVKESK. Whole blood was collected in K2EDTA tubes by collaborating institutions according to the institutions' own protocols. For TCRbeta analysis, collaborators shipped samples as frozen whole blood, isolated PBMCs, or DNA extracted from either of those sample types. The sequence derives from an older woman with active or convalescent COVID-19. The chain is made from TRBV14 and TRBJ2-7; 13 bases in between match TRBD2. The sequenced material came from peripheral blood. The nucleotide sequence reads TGTGCCAGCAGCCATGGACTAGCGGGAGTCCCCTACGAGCAGTACTTC. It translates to CASSHGLAGVPYEQYF.